This T cell receptor beta chain was sequenced during a study of cytomegalovirus exposure and HLA in healthy donors. Study results and limitations: It was reportedly the case that the classifier diagnosed cytomegalovirus status with high specificity and sensitivity.

This CDR3 has 16 residues. After removal of 4 bases from V and 3 bases from J, the junction contained 11 bases not matched to a gene. CDR1 and CDR2 (germline): SGHAT, FQNNGV. About this clone: Its specificity is not known.

Clones were read by immunoSEQ multiplex PCR, and TCRdb kept only the in-frame ones, dropping some. The data show over 150,000 clones, approximately 84% seen once. The sequence was collected from a woman aged 18-30 years in good health and CMV-seropositive. The chain combines TRBV11-2 with TRBJ2-7, with TRBD2 matching over 8 bases. Sequencing was carried out using PBMCs. Written as DNA, the CDR3 is TGTGCCAGCAGCTCCGACGGGAGGGGAGGGAACTACGAGCAGTACTTC. Translating gives CASSSDGRGGNYEQYF.